Shown below are 27 T cell receptor beta chains from a single sample sequenced in a study of blood T cell repertoires in COVID-19. TCRdb keeps only in-frame clones here, not all; method: immunoSEQ multiplex PCR. This sample has roughly 200,000 clones, with more than 70% found just once. The sequenced sample consisted of peripheral blood. Receptors were obtained from a man between 18 and 35 years old with active or convalescent COVID-19.

The chain joins TRBV27 to TRBJ1-1, with TRBD1 matching 8 bases. The germline gives CDR1 MNHEY, CDR2 SMNVEV (reference sequence). This CDR3 contains 16 residues. V trimming: 5 bases; J trimming: 5 bases; junction bases outside the gene matches: 13. The CDR3 region is CASSGHRQGRRTEAFF. For the CDR3, the DNA is TGTGCCAGCAGTGGTCATCGACAGGGGAGGCGGACTGAAGCTTTCTTT.

The rearrangement links TRBV19 to TRBJ2-5; 11 nucleotides agree with TRBD2. Looked up from germline, CDR1 is LNHDA and CDR2 is SQIVND (reference sequence). The trim removed 7 bases at V and 5 bases at J, leaving 6 bases unmatched. The CDR3 extends over 14 amino acids. DNA for the CDR3: TGTGCCAGTACCACTAGCGGGGGCCGGGAGACCCAGTACTTC. Protein sequence: CASTTSGGRETQYF. Together with reference TRBV19 and TRBJ2-5, the CDR3 gives the full variable domain: DGGITQSPKYLFRKEGQNVTLSCEQNLNHDAMYWYRQDPGQGLRLIYYSQIVNDFQKGDIAEGYSVSREKKESFPLTVTSAQKNPTAFYLCASTTSGGRETQYFGPGTRLLVL.

V and J are TRBV15 and TRBJ2-5; 10 nucleotides align to TRBD2. This CDR3 is 16 amino acids long. CDR1 and CDR2 from the germline V gene are LNHNV and YYDKDF (reference sequence). Unmatched junction bases numbered 4, after V lost 1 base and J lost 2 bases. CDR3 sequence: CATSRGTSGTQETQYF. In DNA form, the CDR3 reads TGTGCCACCAGCAGAGGAACTAGCGGGACTCAAGAGACCCAGTACTTC.

The V gene is TRBV19, the J gene TRBJ2-2; TRBD1 agrees at 8 bases. This CDR3 is 15 amino acids long. V lost 5 bases and J lost 7; bases outside the gene matches: 9. The germline V gene encodes CDR1 LNHDA and CDR2 SQIVND (reference sequence). The CDR3 region has the DNA TGTGCCAGTAGTGGACAGGGTTCAGGCGGCGGGGAGCTGTTTTTT. This codes for CASSGQGSGGGELFF.

V is TRBV11-1 and J is TRBJ2-7; possibly TRBD1 for D (5 bases). This CDR3 spans 14 amino acids. The V end was cut by 2 bases, the J end by 4 bases, with 12 bases between. Germline CDR1 reads SGHAT; CDR2 reads FQDESV (reference sequence). This chain's CDR3 is CASSLTQANYEQYF. In DNA, the CDR3 is TGTGCCAGCAGCTTAACACAGGCCAATTACGAGCAGTACTTC. The full variable domain, in which reference TRBV11-1 and TRBJ2-7 provide the parts outside the CDR3, is EAEVAQSPRYKITEKSQAVAFWCDPISGHATLYWYRQILGQGPELLVQFQDESVVDDSQLPKDRFSAERLKGVDSTLKIQPAELGDSAMYLCASSLTQANYEQYFGPGTRLTVT.

The chain links TRBV24-1 to TRBJ2-3, with 11 bases lining up with TRBD2. The ends lost 3 bases at V and 6 bases at J; junction bases unmatched: 7. Germline values: CDR1 KGHDR, CDR2 SFDVKD. The CDR3 loop spans 16 amino acids. The CDR3 nucleotides are TGTGCCACCAGTGATGACGTAGCGGGGGGGCTCGATACGCAGTATTTT. Its translation: CATSDDVAGGLDTQYF.

The chain employs TRBV7-2 and TRBJ2-7, with 7 bases matching TRBD1. Germline CDR1 SGHTA, CDR2 FQGNSA. The CDR3 has 14 residues. Trimming removed 8 bases from V and 0 bases from J; junction bases left unmatched: 7. In DNA form, the CDR3 reads TGTGCCAGCTCCGTCCAGGGGGACTCCTACGAGCAGTACTTC. Protein product: CASSVQGDSYEQYF.

This chain uses TRBV3-1 (or the pseudogene TRBV3-2) with TRBJ2-7; 8 bases line up with TRBD2. Germline trimming cut 4 bases from V and 0 bases from J; bases unmatched to any gene: 8. The V gene's germline CDR1 is LGHDT and CDR2 YNNKEL (reference sequence). The CDR3 has 16 residues. The CDR3 spells CASSPRGSGASYEQYF. Here the CDR3 DNA reads TGTGCCAGCAGCCCCCGCGGTAGCGGGGCCTCCTACGAGCAGTACTTC.

This chain links TRBV19 with TRBJ2-3; 7 bases line up with TRBD1. The CDR3 runs to 17 residues. The V segment lost 5 bases and the J segment 0 bases; nucleotides outside the gene matches: 11. Germline loops: CDR1 LNHDA, CDR2 SQIVND (reference sequence). The CDR3, as DNA: TGTGCCAGTAGTCCAGTCCGGGACAGATATAGCACAGATACGCAGTATTTT. It specifies CASSPVRDRYSTDTQYF.

CDR3 DNA: TGTGCCAGTCTACAGGAATCCGCTGAAAAACTGTTTTTT. Its protein product is CASLQESAEKLFF. This chain uses TRBV2 with TRBJ1-4; tentatively, D is TRBD1 (5 bases). The ends were cut back, 9 bases at V and 7 bases at J, with 15 bases in the middle. This CDR3 has 13 residues. Per the germline V gene, CDR1 is SNHLY and CDR2 is FYNNEI.

This clone was counted a few times. The genes are TRBV7-6 and TRBJ2-5, with D unresolved. CDR1 is SGHVS and CDR2 is FNYEAQ in the germline V gene. There are 12 residues in the CDR3. Trimming took 5 bases from V and 0 from J, leaving 4 bases between them. DNA of the CDR3: TGTGCCAGCAGCCCATACCAAGAGACCCAGTACTTC. This gives the protein CASSPYQETQYF.

This chain uses TRBV30 with TRBJ2-5; 9 bases line up with TRBD1. Looked up from germline, CDR1 is GTSNPN and CDR2 is SVGIG (reference sequence). The ends lost 4 bases at V and 4 bases at J; junction bases unmatched: 1. This CDR3 has 12 residues. CDR3 loop: CAWNRGRETQYF. CDR3 nucleotide sequence: TGTGCCTGGAACAGGGGGCGAGAGACCCAGTACTTC.

The V gene is TRBV5-6, the J gene TRBJ1-1, with 11 bases aligning to TRBD1. Germline CDR1 reads SGHDT; CDR2 reads YYEEEE. The CDR3 spans 15 residues. The ends lost 5 bases at V and 3 bases at J; junction bases unmatched: 6. The CDR3: CASSGTGGGDTEAFF. CDR3 nucleotides: TGTGCCAGCAGTGGGACAGGGGGTGGTGACACTGAAGCTTTCTTT. The complete variable domain, with remaining parts taken from reference TRBV5-6 and TRBJ1-1, reads DAGVTQSPTHLIKTRGQQVTLRCSPKSGHDTVSWYQQALGQGPQFIFQYYEEEERQRGNFPDRFSGHQFPNYSSELNVNALLLGDSALYLCASSGTGGGDTEAFFGQGTRLTVV.

The chain carries TRBV11-2 and TRBJ2-1, with 10 bases aligning to TRBD2. The CDR3 runs to 15 residues. From germline, CDR1 is SGHAT and CDR2 FQNNGV. V shed 5 bases, J shed 7 bases, and the junction held 8 bases outside the gene matches. The CDR3 nucleotides are TGTGCCAGCAGCCTAGCGGGGGCAGGGGGGAATGAGCAGTTCTTC. It is translated as CASSLAGAGGNEQFF.

This chain connects TRBV18 to TRBJ2-7; D remains unclear. Germline V gene data show CDR1 as KGHSH and CDR2 as LQKENI. V lost 3 bases and J 0 bases, leaving 15 bases between the germline ends. The CDR3 is 16 amino acids. The CDR3 region is CASSPQGAANSYEQYF. The CDR3 coding sequence is TGTGCCAGCTCACCCCAAGGTGCAGCGAACTCCTACGAGCAGTACTTC.

CDR3 loop: CASSLAPMDNYEQYF. DNA of the CDR3: TGCGCCAGCAGCTTGGCCCCAATGGACAACTACGAGCAGTACTTC. V gene TRBV5-1 combines with J gene TRBJ2-7; tentatively, D is TRBD1 (5 bases). Germline lookup yields CDR1 SGHRS and CDR2 YFSETQ. The CDR3 contains 15 residues. V lost 0 bases, J lost 3 bases, and 13 bases lay in between.

This rearrangement joins TRBV10-2 to TRBJ2-1; 12 bases are shared with TRBD2. There are 15 residues in the CDR3. The junction had 12 bases not matched to a gene; V was cut back by 8 bases and J by 10 bases. Germline assignment: CDR1 WSHSY and CDR2 SAAADI. The CDR3 nucleotides read TGCGCCAGCTCAAGGACTAGCGGGACTGTCGGGGAGCAGTTCTTC. This encodes CASSRTSGTVGEQFF.

The V call is TRBV29-1, the J call TRBJ1-2; TRBD1 agrees at 7 bases. CDR3 size: 13 residues. Germline loops: CDR1 SQVTM, CDR2 ANQGSEA. V lost 6 bases to trimming and J lost 2 bases; unmatched junction nucleotides: 6. The DNA for the CDR3 is TGCAGCGTCGGGACAGAGTACAACTATGGCTACACCTTC. Its translation: CSVGTEYNYGYTF. The full variable domain, rest sourced from reference TRBV29-1 and TRBJ1-2, is SAVISQKPSRDICQRGTSLTIQCQVDSQVTMMFWYRQQPGQSLTLIATANQGSEATYESGFVIDKFPISRPNLTFSTLTVSNMSPEDSSIYLCSVGTEYNYGYTFGSGTRLTVV.

J is TRBJ1-1 and V is TRBV6-1; 8 bases match TRBD1. This CDR3 has 11 amino acids. V was pared by 2 bases and J by 11 bases, with 1 base of the junction left unmatched. Germline loops: CDR1 MNHNS, CDR2 SASEGT. CDR3 in DNA: TGTGCCAGCAGTGAACAGGGGGCGGCTTTCTTT. Amino acids: CASSEQGAAFF.

CDR3 protein: CASASGRAGIGTDTQYF. CDR3 in DNA: TGTGCCAGTGCTAGCGGGAGGGCCGGTATCGGCACAGATACGCAGTATTTT. The rearrangement uses TRBV19 and TRBJ2-3, with 12 bases lining up with TRBD2. Germline V gene lookup returns CDR1 LNHDA and CDR2 SQIVND (reference sequence). CDR3 length: 17 residues. J was trimmed by 1 base and V by 8 bases; bases with no gene match: 10.

V and J are TRBV18 and TRBJ2-7; 8 bases align to TRBD2. Germline V gives CDR1 KGHSH, CDR2 LQKENI. The trim removed 3 bases at V and 2 bases at J, leaving 6 bases unmatched. The CDR3 runs to 15 residues. The CDR3: CASSPTGGDAYEQYF. The CDR3 region has the DNA TGTGCCAGCTCACCGACGGGAGGGGACGCCTACGAGCAGTACTTC.

This clone was picked up a small number of times. J is TRBJ2-1 and V is TRBV7-9, with 7 nucleotides matching TRBD1. The CDR3 length is 15 residues. V gave up 5 bases and J gave up 4 bases; unmatched junction bases: 8. The germline CDR1 and CDR2 sequences are SEHNR and FQNEAQ (reference sequence). As DNA, the CDR3 is TGTGCCAGCAGCCCGGGGACAGAGCCATACAATGAGCAGTTCTTC. It encodes CASSPGTEPYNEQFF. Combining the CDR3 with reference TRBV7-9 and TRBJ2-1 gives the whole variable domain DTGVSQNPRHKITKRGQNVTFRCDPISEHNRLYWYRQTLGQGPEFLTYFQNEAQLEKSRLLSDRFSAERPKGSFSTLEIQRTEQGDSAMYLCASSPGTEPYNEQFFGPGTRLTVL.

This chain connects TRBV19 to TRBJ1-2; TRBD1 agrees at 7 bases. With 5 bases clipped from V and 8 bases from J, the junction kept 8 bases outside the gene matches. The germline V gene has CDR1 LNHDA and CDR2 SQIVND (reference sequence). CDR3 length: 13 residues. The DNA of the CDR3 is TGTGCCAGTAGTCTCCTCCGACAGGGCGGCTACACCTTC. Encoded protein: CASSLLRQGGYTF. Drawing the rest from reference TRBV19 and TRBJ1-2, the complete variable domain is DGGITQSPKYLFRKEGQNVTLSCEQNLNHDAMYWYRQDPGQGLRLIYYSQIVNDFQKGDIAEGYSVSREKKESFPLTVTSAQKNPTAFYLCASSLLRQGGYTFGSGTRLTVV.

CDR3: CASSAGQLLSTDTQYF. The CDR3, as DNA: TGCGCCAGCAGCGCGGGACAGCTACTTTCTACAGATACGCAGTATTTT. The gene calls are TRBV5-1 and TRBJ2-3, with D perhaps matching TRBD1 (7 bases). Trimming stripped 4 bases from V and 3 bases from J, with 18 bases between. The CDR3 spans 16 residues. From germline, CDR1 is SGHRS and CDR2 YFSETQ.

This clone was seen only once. This chain connects TRBV7-9 to TRBJ2-7; TRBD2 matches at 13 bases. Germline V gene sequence: CDR1 SEHNR, CDR2 FQNEAQ (reference sequence). V was pared by 4 bases and J by 3 bases, with 6 bases of the junction left unmatched. The CDR3 has 16 amino acids. The DNA of the CDR3 is TGTGCCAGCAGCTATATACTAGCGGGAGGGATCTACGAGCAGTACTTC. This encodes CASSYILAGGIYEQYF.

The chain uses TRBV7-2 and TRBJ2-7; tentative D call: TRBD2 (6 bases). The CDR3 extends over 16 amino acids. Germline-derived CDR1 and CDR2 are SGHTA and FQGNSA. V lost 1 base to trimming and J lost 3 bases, with 16 bases between them. The CDR3 nucleotides read TGTGCCAGCAGCTTAGAGGGAGGTCGTTCTTACTACGAGCAGTACTTC. Residues: CASSLEGGRSYYEQYF.

This clone was counted once. The gene calls are TRBV7-2 and TRBJ2-7; possibly TRBD1 for D (6 bases). CDR3 size: 15 residues. Germline V lookup: CDR1 SGHTA, CDR2 FQGNSA. Trimming left V 1 base short and J 5 bases short, with 15 bases between. The CDR3 is CASSLENRELDEQYF. The CDR3 region has the DNA TGTGCCAGCAGCTTAGAGAACAGGGAATTGGACGAGCAGTACTTC.